The 19 T cell receptor beta chains below come from one sample, sequenced in a study of cytomegalovirus exposure and HLA in healthy donors. Only in-frame clones appear in the TCRdb table, and some are missing; sequencing was by immunoSEQ multiplex PCR. This sample has around 150,000 clones, with around four fifths found just once. Sequencing was done on a sample of PBMCs. These receptors were obtained from a man aged 25 to 45 in good health and CMV-seropositive.

In the case of this clone: At one end, the junction sequence differs from germline, possibly due to a read error. The chain uses TRBV7-7 and TRBJ2-1; 8 nucleotides agree with TRBD1. The CDR3 is 16 amino acids. Germline V CDR1 and CDR2: SSHAT, FNYEAQ (reference sequence). CDR3 residues: CASRPNRGSSYNEQFF. DNA for the CDR3: TGTGCTAGCAGACCTAACAGGGGGAGCTCCTACAATGAGCAGTTCTTC.

The rearrangement uses TRBV7-8 and TRBJ1-5; D unclear. This CDR3 comprises 15 residues. With 1 base removed from V and 2 bases from J, the gap between germline ends came to 9 bases. The germline gives CDR1 SGHVS, CDR2 FQNEAQ. This chain's CDR3 is CASSLGGPGNQPQHF. DNA for the CDR3: TGTGCCAGCAGCTTAGGAGGGCCAGGCAATCAGCCCCAGCATTTT.

The V gene is TRBV6-5, the J gene TRBJ2-5; 9 nucleotides agree with TRBD1. Trimming took 7 bases from V and 10 from J; bases not matched to a gene: 7. The germline gives CDR1 MNHEY, CDR2 SVGAGI. This CDR3 is 12 amino acids long. In DNA, the CDR3 is TGTGCCAGCAAAACAGGGGGCGAGGACCAGTACTTC. Translating it yields CASKTGGEDQYF.

The chain combines TRBV15 with TRBJ2-1, with D possibly matching TRBD2 (6 bases). This CDR3 region has 16 residues. V lost 1 base and J 1 base, leaving 11 bases between the germline ends. The V gene's germline CDR1 is LNHNV and CDR2 YYDKDF (reference sequence). The CDR3 sequence: CATSRGVGTSYNEQFF. The CDR3 DNA follows: TGTGCCACCAGCAGAGGGGTCGGGACTTCCTACAATGAGCAGTTCTTC.

The chain carries TRBV5-6 and TRBJ2-3; D gene uncertain. The CDR3 sequence is 14 residues long. Trimming left V 4 bases short and J 0 bases short, with 9 bases between. Germline values: CDR1 SGHDT, CDR2 YYEEEE. The CDR3 DNA is TGTGCCAGCAGCCGAGGCCGTAGCACAGATACGCAGTATTTT. As protein: CASSRGRSTDTQYF.

V and J are TRBV5-1 and TRBJ1-1; 8 nucleotides align to TRBD1. The CDR3 consists of 15 residues. Germline V gene data show CDR1 as SGHRS and CDR2 as YFSETQ. With 3 bases clipped from V and 6 bases from J, the junction kept 10 bases outside the gene matches. The CDR3 DNA sequence: TGCGCCAGCAGCTCGCAACCGACAGGGGACGCTGAAGCTTTCTTT. It encodes CASSSQPTGDAEAFF. Combining the CDR3 with reference TRBV5-1 and TRBJ1-1 gives the whole variable domain KAGVTQTPRYLIKTRGQQVTLSCSPISGHRSVSWYQQTPGQGLQFLFEYFSETQRNKGNFPGRFSGRQFSNSRSEMNVSTLELGDSALYLCASSSQPTGDAEAFFGQGTRLTVV.

The V gene is TRBV5-4, the J gene TRBJ2-7; the D gene is possibly TRBD1 (6 bases). Germline V CDR1 and CDR2: SGHNT, YYREEE (reference sequence). V lost 4 bases and J lost 6, with 14 bases in between. CDR3 length: 13 residues. CDR3 in amino acids: CASSLTGIREQYF. The CDR3 DNA reads as TGTGCCAGCAGCCTGACAGGTATCCGCGAGCAGTACTTC.

The chain has TRBV7-2 and TRBJ2-5; 11 bases match TRBD2. From germline, CDR1 is SGHTA and CDR2 FQGNSA. The J segment lost 6 bases and the V segment lost 4 bases, leaving 10 bases of the junction unmatched. The CDR3 extends over 16 amino acids. CDR3 amino acids: CASSWDSGGASKTQYF. In DNA, the CDR3 is TGTGCCAGCAGCTGGGATAGCGGGGGGGCCTCTAAGACCCAGTACTTC.

The chain joins TRBV4-1 to TRBJ2-3; no definite D call. This CDR3 is 12 amino acids long. Looked up from germline, CDR1 is MGHRA and CDR2 is YSYEKL. With 1 base removed from V and 6 bases from J, the gap between germline ends came to 5 bases. Written as DNA, the CDR3 is TGCGCCAGCAGCCAAGTATCCGATACGCAGTATTTT. As protein: CASSQVSDTQYF.

This chain connects TRBV2 to TRBJ2-1; 12 bases align to TRBD2. The germline V gene has CDR1 SNHLY and CDR2 FYNNEI. J gave up 9 bases and V 8 bases, and 14 bases lay outside the gene matches. The CDR3 sequence is 16 residues long. The CDR3 DNA reads as TGTGCCAGCCCGGGGGGGCTAGCGGGGGGGCCCGGTGAGCAGTTCTTC. Translating it yields CASPGGLAGGPGEQFF.

CDR3 amino acids: CSWTGWNQPQHF. CDR3 bases: TGCAGCTGGACAGGGTGGAATCAGCCCCAGCATTTT. The rearrangement uses TRBV29-1 and TRBJ1-5, with 8 bases that match TRBD1. The V gene end was trimmed by 8 bases and the J gene end by 4 bases; junction bases not matched to a gene: 4. Per germline, CDR1 SQVTM and CDR2 ANQGSEA. The CDR3 sequence is 12 residues long.

The chain links TRBV5-6 to TRBJ2-1, with D maybe TRBD2 (6 bases). CDR1 and CDR2 (germline): SGHDT, YYEEEE. Trimming pared 4 bases from V and 0 bases from J, leaving 11 bases between. The CDR3 is 15 amino acids. The DNA of the CDR3 is TGTGCCAGCAGCCGGGACTTGAGCTCCTACAATGAGCAGTTCTTC. Encoded protein: CASSRDLSSYNEQFF.

The gene calls are TRBV11-2 and TRBJ1-2, with D unresolved. Trimming removed 0 bases at V and 4 bases at J, with 6 bases between. Germline CDR1 reads SGHAT; CDR2 reads FQNNGV. The CDR3 contains 13 residues. DNA for the CDR3: TGTGCCAGCAGCTTAGATAACAGCTATGGCTACACCTTC. This sequence encodes CASSLDNSYGYTF.

V usage is TRBV7-2 and J usage is TRBJ2-7; 7 nucleotides match TRBD2. The germline CDR1 and CDR2 sequences are SGHTA and FQGNSA. The CDR3 loop spans 13 amino acids. V was clipped by 5 bases and J by 2 bases; unmatched bases: 3. The CDR3 spells CASSVGGAYEQYF. Here the CDR3 DNA reads TGTGCCAGCAGCGTGGGGGGGGCCTACGAGCAGTACTTC.

The V call is TRBV19, the J call TRBJ1-5; D is possibly TRBD1 (5 bases). This CDR3 is built from 16 residues. Per germline, CDR1 LNHDA and CDR2 SQIVND (reference sequence). The V end lost 1 base, the J end lost 3 bases, and 13 bases lay between the germline ends. The CDR3 spells CASSIVRGRANQPQHF. Here the CDR3 DNA reads TGTGCCAGTAGTATAGTCCGAGGCAGGGCCAATCAGCCCCAGCATTTT.

The J gene is TRBJ2-3, the V gene TRBV5-1; 9 nucleotides match TRBD2. CDR3 size: 15 residues. The germline V gene has CDR1 SGHRS and CDR2 YFSETQ. The V gene end was trimmed by 2 bases and the J gene end by 6 bases; junction bases not matched to a gene: 7. In nucleotides, the CDR3 is TGCGCCAGCAGCTTAGCTAGCGGGGAGGTGGATACGCAGTATTTT. As protein: CASSLASGEVDTQYF.

This chain uses TRBV6-4 with TRBJ2-1; 10 nucleotides line up with TRBD2. With V trimmed by 5 bases and J by 2 bases, 3 bases remained unmatched. There are 15 residues in the CDR3. Per the germline V gene, CDR1 is MRHNA and CDR2 is SNTAGT. CDR3 DNA sequence: TGTGCCAGCAGTCTTAGCGGGGGGCCCTACAATGAGCAGTTCTTC. Translated, it gives CASSLSGGPYNEQFF.

The rearrangement joins TRBV7-2 to TRBJ2-3; TRBD2 is a possible D gene (6 bases). This CDR3 is built from 16 residues. V was clipped by 1 base and J by 1 base, with 12 bases between them. The germline CDR1 and CDR2 sequences are SGHTA and FQGNSA. The CDR3 reads CASSLDGGGGTDTQYF. CDR3 in DNA: TGTGCCAGCAGCTTAGACGGGGGAGGCGGCACAGATACGCAGTATTTT. Combining the CDR3 with reference TRBV7-2 and TRBJ2-3 gives the whole variable domain GAGVSQSPSNKVTEKGKDVELRCDPISGHTALYWYRQSLGQGLEFLIYFQGNSAPDKSGLPSDRFSAERTGGSVSTLTIQRTQQEDSAVYLCASSLDGGGGTDTQYFGPGTRLTVL.

This clone was recorded a few times. The chain uses TRBV4-2 and TRBJ2-7; possibly TRBD2 for D (5 bases). Deletions cut 1 base from V and 5 bases from J, with 15 bases between. The germline CDR1 and CDR2 sequences are LGHNA and YNFKEQ. This CDR3 has 15 residues. This chain's CDR3 is CASSQGSAAQHEQYF. CDR3 DNA sequence: TGTGCCAGCAGCCAAGGTAGCGCCGCCCAGCACGAGCAGTACTTC.